The next 14 T cell receptor beta chains were all read from a single sample in a study of CD8 T cells in ankylosing spondylitis. TCRdb recomputed calls from the 5' RACE reads with MiXCR, one row per CDR3 protein. The sample shows under 300,000 distinct CDR3 sequences, 18% of them seen only once. Sequenced input: blood, either unsorted or a sorted T cell fraction (not recorded which). Receptors originate from a male donor with ankylosing spondylitis or in good health (not recorded which).

The gene calls are TRBV4-3 and TRBJ1-1, with a possible D match to TRBD1 (5 bases). The germline gives CDR1 LGHNA, CDR2 YSLEER. The CDR3 is 14 residues long. The V end lost 0 bases, the J end lost 5 bases, and 10 bases lay between the germline ends. The CDR3 DNA reads as TGCGCCAGCAGCCAAGACGCGGGGGGAACTGAAGCTTTCTTT. Protein product: CASSQDAGGTEAFF.

This clonotype was counted between two and nine times. The rearrangement links TRBV29-1 to TRBJ2-1; D gene uncertain. This CDR3 comprises 15 residues. Germline assignment: CDR1 SQVTM and CDR2 ANQGSEA. V was trimmed by 7 bases and J by 0 bases, leaving 16 bases between them. In DNA, the CDR3 is TGCAGCGAAAAAGACCCAGCAAGCTCCTACAATGAGCAGTTCTTC. Protein: CSEKDPASSYNEQFF.

This clonotype was counted at least ten times. The V and J genes are TRBV5-1 and TRBJ2-2; D is unresolved. In germline, CDR1 is SGHRS, CDR2 YFSETQ. The V gene lost 4 bases and the J gene lost 7 bases, with 14 bases spanning the gap. This CDR3 region has 14 residues. CDR3 nucleotides: TGCGCCAGCAGCCCGGACGGGTACGGCGGGGAGCTGTTTTTT. Its protein is CASSPDGYGGELFF.

The rearrangement joins TRBV6-2 or TRBV6-3 to TRBJ2-7; 14 nucleotides match TRBD2. V shed 6 bases and J 2 bases; nucleotides not matched to a gene: 6. Germline lookup yields CDR1 MNHEY and CDR2 SVGEGT. CDR3 size: 16 residues. CDR3 nucleotide sequence: TGTGCCAGCAGCGACTCGGGACTAGCGGGAGCCTACGAGCAGTACTTC. This translates into CASSDSGLAGAYEQYF.

This clonotype was recorded a few times. The CDR3 loop reads CASSFEGEEQFF. In nucleotides, the CDR3 is TGTGCCAGCAGTTTCGAGGGAGAGGAGCAGTTCTTC. The rearrangement joins TRBV12-3 or TRBV12-4 to TRBJ2-1; weak D call: TRBD2 (5 bases). Trimming shortened V by 3 bases and J by 10 bases, and 10 bases separated the two germline ends. The CDR3 is 12 residues long.

V and J are TRBV7-3 and TRBJ2-2, with a tentative D call TRBD1 (8 bases). V lost 5 bases and J 3 bases, leaving 13 bases between the germline ends. This CDR3 comprises 15 residues. From germline, CDR1 is SGHTA and CDR2 FQGTGA. The CDR3 region has the DNA TGTGCCAGCAGCGCCACAGGGGGGGACACCGGGGAGCTGTTTTTT. Amino acid sequence: CASSATGGDTGELFF.

V and J are TRBV5-6 and TRBJ1-1; D unclear. The V and J ends lost 2 bases and 1 base respectively, with 9 bases between them. The CDR3 has 14 amino acids. Germline V gene data show CDR1 as SGHDT and CDR2 as YYEEEE. CDR3 sequence: CASSFNSGNTEAFF. CDR3 bases: TGTGCCAGCAGCTTTAACAGTGGGAACACTGAAGCTTTCTTT.

The chain links TRBV4-1 to TRBJ1-1; 8 bases map to TRBD1. Per germline, CDR1 MGHRA and CDR2 YSYEKL. This CDR3 comprises 15 residues. V shed 4 bases, J shed 4 bases, and the junction held 8 bases outside the gene matches. The CDR3 coding sequence is TGCGCCAGCAGCCCAATACAGGGGGGGGTCACTGAAGCTTTCTTT. Protein: CASSPIQGGVTEAFF.

A few counts support this clonotype. V is TRBV6-1 and J is TRBJ1-3; D remains ambiguous. The length of the CDR3 is 14 residues. V was trimmed by 0 bases and J by 9 bases, leaving 12 bases between them. CDR1 MNHNS and CDR2 SASEGT come from the germline V gene. CDR3 in DNA: TGTGCCAGCAGTGAAGCCTTGCTTCTCGGCACCATATATTTT. Protein: CASSEALLLGTIYF.

The rearrangement uses TRBV6-2 or TRBV6-3 and TRBJ2-5; D may be TRBD1 or TRBD2 (5 bases each). The CDR3 loop spans 14 amino acids. Germline V gives CDR1 MNHEY, CDR2 SVGEGT. V lost 6 bases and J lost 2, with 13 bases in between. The CDR3 DNA reads as TGTGCCAGCAGCCCTTACTGGGGGCAAGAGACCCAGTACTTC. Protein sequence: CASSPYWGQETQYF.

CDR3 amino acids: CASSQVVGQGRTEAFF. CDR3 sequence (DNA): TGCGCCAGCAGCCAAGTCGTGGGACAGGGGCGTACTGAAGCTTTCTTT. The chain combines TRBV4-1 with TRBJ1-1, with TRBD1 matching 10 bases. Germline CDR1 MGHRA, CDR2 YSYEKL. The V gene end was trimmed by 1 base and the J gene end by 5 bases; junction bases not matched to a gene: 7. The CDR3 is 16 amino acids.

This clonotype came up a few times. The chain combines TRBV7-9 with TRBJ2-7; the match to TRBD1 covers 7 bases. V trimming: 3 bases; J trimming: 4 bases; junction bases outside the gene matches: 3. The germline V gene encodes CDR1 SEHNR and CDR2 FQNEAQ (reference sequence). The CDR3 is 13 residues long. Here the CDR3 reads CASSLTGLYEQYF. DNA for the CDR3: TGTGCCAGCAGCTTGACAGGGCTTTACGAGCAGTACTTC.

This clonotype showed up just a few times. The chain uses TRBV7-8 and TRBJ2-1; a possible D gene is TRBD2 (6 bases). Germline loops: CDR1 SGHVS, CDR2 FQNEAQ. V was clipped by 1 base and J by 3 bases, with 13 bases between them. The CDR3 runs to 16 residues. For the CDR3, the DNA is TGTGCCAGCAGCTTAGATTGGACTAATATCTACAATGAGCAGTTCTTC. Amino acid sequence: CASSLDWTNIYNEQFF.

This rearrangement joins TRBV15 to TRBJ2-7, with D possibly TRBD1 on 6 matching bases. CDR1 and CDR2 (germline): LNHNV, YYDKDF (reference sequence). V dropped 0 bases and J dropped 0 bases, with 18 bases sitting between them. The CDR3 is made up of 18 amino acids. The CDR3 reads CATSRDWATTGYSYEQYF. The DNA of the CDR3 is TGTGCCACCAGCAGAGATTGGGCTACCACAGGGTACTCCTACGAGCAGTACTTC.